The source of this TCR beta chain is a study of identical twins. V lost 0 bases, J lost 0 bases, and 6 bases lay in between. CDR1 and CDR2 (germline): DFQATT, SNEGSKA (reference sequence). The CDR3 length is 14 residues. This clonotype was observed a handful of times. One entry per CDR3 protein results from TCRdb running MiXCR on the 5' RACE reads. Among 1,800,000 or so distinct CDR3 sequences, 32% were seen once, and the ten largest hold approximately 0.25%. Sequencing used cord blood. This chain links TRBV20-1 with TRBJ2-4, with a tentative D call TRBD1 (5 bases). This sequence was found in a newborn girl in good health. CDR3 sequence (DNA): TGCAGTGCTAGAGATGGGGCAGCCAAAAACATTCAGTACTTC. Protein product: CSARDGAAKNIQYF.